The 15 T cell receptor beta chains presented below share a single source sample, sequenced in a study of blood T cell repertoires in COVID-19. Only in-frame clones appear in the TCRdb table, and some are missing; sequencing was by immunoSEQ multiplex PCR. The sample carries more than 65,000 clones, around 76% recorded once. The sample consisted of peripheral blood. These receptors came from a woman older than 75 with acute or convalescent COVID-19.

The V gene is TRBV7-8, the J gene TRBJ2-2, with 9 bases aligning to TRBD1. Germline assignment: CDR1 SGHVS and CDR2 FQNEAQ. The CDR3 spans 16 residues. The trim removed 4 bases at V and 6 bases at J, leaving 9 bases unmatched. The CDR3 DNA reads as TGTGCCAGCAGCTCACCGGGACAGGGTGGGGCCGGGGAGCTGTTTTTT. This sequence encodes CASSSPGQGGAGELFF.

This chain's CDR3 is CASSYPSSGGTQYF. The DNA of the CDR3 is TGTGCCAGCAGTTACCCCTCTAGCGGGGGTACCCAGTACTTC. V is TRBV6-2 or TRBV6-3 and J is TRBJ2-5; 10 bases are shared with TRBD2. Germline trimming cut 2 bases from V and 8 bases from J; bases unmatched to any gene: 5. From germline, CDR1 is MNHEY and CDR2 SVGEGT. The CDR3 extends over 14 amino acids.

The V and J genes are TRBV6-5 and TRBJ2-2, with D maybe TRBD2 (6 bases). This CDR3 region has 13 residues. The ends were cut back, 6 bases at V and 5 bases at J, with 10 bases in the middle. Germline lookup yields CDR1 MNHEY and CDR2 SVGAGI. The DNA for the CDR3 is TGTGCCAGCAGGCTAGCGTGGACCGGGGAGCTGTTTTTT. Its protein is CASRLAWTGELFF.

Comments on this clone: In the same sample, other DNA sequences code for this CDR3. This chain connects TRBV9 to TRBJ1-2, with D perhaps TRBD1 (5 bases). Between the trimmed V and J ends, which lost 0 bases and 7 bases, there was a span of 10 bases. Germline CDR1 is SGDLS and CDR2 is YYNGEE. The CDR3 sequence is 13 residues long. CDR3 protein: CASSVDQGGGYTF. Written as DNA, the CDR3 is TGTGCCAGCAGCGTAGACCAGGGAGGTGGCTACACCTTC.

This sequence joins TRBV3-1 (or the pseudogene TRBV3-2) and TRBJ2-7; TRBD1 agrees at 8 bases. The ends lost 2 bases at V and 6 bases at J; junction bases unmatched: 15. The CDR3 totals 17 residues. Germline values: CDR1 LGHDT, CDR2 YNNKEL (reference sequence). CDR3: CASSQTLGQGNLGEQYF. CDR3 DNA: TGTGCCAGCAGCCAAACACTCGGACAGGGTAATCTGGGCGAGCAGTACTTC.

J is TRBJ2-2 and V is TRBV24-1, with D perhaps TRBD1 (6 bases). The CDR3 is 16 amino acids. Trimming removed 3 bases at V and 2 bases at J, with 12 bases between. The V gene's germline CDR1 is KGHDR and CDR2 SFDVKD. CDR3 bases: TGTGCCACCAGTGATCCCGGGACAAGTAACACCGGGGAGCTGTTTTTT. It codes for CATSDPGTSNTGELFF.

This chain links TRBV7-7 with TRBJ1-3, with TRBD1 identical over 8 bases. Germline loops: CDR1 SSHAT, CDR2 FNYEAQ (reference sequence). V lost 3 bases and J lost 1; bases outside the gene matches: 5. There are 16 residues in the CDR3. Here the CDR3 DNA reads TGTGCCAGCAGCTTGGGGGGACAGGAATCTGGAAACACCATATATTTT. Translating gives CASSLGGQESGNTIYF.

The chain uses TRBV7-8 and TRBJ2-6; D remains unclear. The germline gives CDR1 SGHVS, CDR2 FQNEAQ. The CDR3 is 13 amino acids. V was cut by 3 bases and J by 3 bases, with 3 bases left in between. Here the CDR3 DNA reads TGTGCCAGCAGCTTTATTGGGGCCAACGTCCTGACTTTC. Amino acid sequence: CASSFIGANVLTF.

The chain combines TRBV28 with TRBJ2-5; maybe TRBD1 (6 bases). CDR3 length: 13 amino acids. V was pared by 10 bases and J by 5 bases, with 17 bases between. The germline gives CDR1 MDHEN, CDR2 SYDVKM. CDR3: CAIGAGVQETQYF. The CDR3 bases are TGTGCCATAGGGGCAGGGGTGCAGGAGACCCAGTACTTC. Based on the CDR3 plus reference TRBV28 and TRBJ2-5, the full variable domain is DVKVTQSSRYLVKRTGEKVFLECVQDMDHENMFWYRQDPGLGLRLIYFSYDVKMKEKGDIPEGYSVSREKKERFSLILESASTNQTSMYLCAIGAGVQETQYFGPGTRLLVL.

In nucleotides, the CDR3 is TGTGCCAGTACGGACAGGGACTACAGTTCCTACACAGATACGCAGTATTTT. Protein product: CASTDRDYSSYTDTQYF. The chain carries TRBV19 and TRBJ2-3; D might be TRBD1 (8 bases). Germline V lookup: CDR1 LNHDA, CDR2 SQIVND (reference sequence). The V gene lost 7 bases and the J gene lost 2 bases, with 22 bases spanning the gap. The CDR3 length is 17 residues. The full variable domain, with the rest looked up from reference TRBV19 and TRBJ2-3, is DGGITQSPKYLFRKEGQNVTLSCEQNLNHDAMYWYRQDPGQGLRLIYYSQIVNDFQKGDIAEGYSVSREKKESFPLTVTSAQKNPTAFYLCASTDRDYSSYTDTQYFGPGTRLTVL.

The chain uses TRBV18 and TRBJ1-1, with 10 bases identical to TRBD1. J gave up 0 bases and V 3 bases, and 4 bases lay outside the gene matches. The CDR3 sequence is 16 residues long. CDR1 is KGHSH, CDR2 LQKENI, per germline. The CDR3 sequence: CASSPRTGGLNTEAFF. For the CDR3, the DNA is TGTGCCAGCTCACCCAGGACAGGGGGTTTGAACACTGAAGCTTTCTTT.

The V and J genes are TRBV5-1 and TRBJ1-1, with unresolved D. Germline CDR1 SGHRS, CDR2 YFSETQ. The CDR3 contains 14 residues. Trimming took 3 bases from V and 1 from J, leaving 10 bases between them. CDR3 in amino acids: CASSSEGRNTEAFF. CDR3 in DNA: TGCGCCAGCAGCTCAGAGGGCCGGAACACTGAAGCTTTCTTT. Looking up the rest from reference TRBV5-1 and TRBJ1-1 gives the full variable domain: KAGVTQTPRYLIKTRGQQVTLSCSPISGHRSVSWYQQTPGQGLQFLFEYFSETQRNKGNFPGRFSGRQFSNSRSEMNVSTLELGDSALYLCASSSEGRNTEAFFGQGTRLTVV.

The chain combines TRBV11-1 with TRBJ2-1, with D perhaps matching TRBD1 (6 bases). V lost 2 bases and J 10 bases, leaving 18 bases between the germline ends. The CDR3 contains 15 residues. CDR1 is SGHAT, CDR2 FQDESV, per germline (reference sequence). The CDR3 here is CASSLRGSGAIEQFF. The CDR3 DNA follows: TGTGCCAGCAGCTTAAGGGGGTCAGGGGCAATAGAGCAGTTCTTC.

The chain links TRBV5-4 to TRBJ2-7; D is unclear. V lost 1 base and J lost 2, with 7 bases in between. CDR1 SGHNT and CDR2 YYREEE come from the germline V gene (reference sequence). The CDR3 totals 13 residues. The CDR3 DNA sequence: TGTGCCAGCAGCTTGTGGCGGACCTACGAGCAGTACTTC. Residues: CASSLWRTYEQYF.

The genes are TRBV19 and TRBJ2-1; 8 bases align to TRBD1. CDR1 LNHDA and CDR2 SQIVND come from the germline V gene (reference sequence). Germline trimming cut 3 bases from V and 6 bases from J; bases unmatched to any gene: 13. The CDR3 has 17 amino acids. CDR3 DNA sequence: TGTGCCAGTAGTATGGCAGGGGGCGGCCATCAACCCAATGAGCAGTTCTTC. Amino acid sequence: CASSMAGGGHQPNEQFF.